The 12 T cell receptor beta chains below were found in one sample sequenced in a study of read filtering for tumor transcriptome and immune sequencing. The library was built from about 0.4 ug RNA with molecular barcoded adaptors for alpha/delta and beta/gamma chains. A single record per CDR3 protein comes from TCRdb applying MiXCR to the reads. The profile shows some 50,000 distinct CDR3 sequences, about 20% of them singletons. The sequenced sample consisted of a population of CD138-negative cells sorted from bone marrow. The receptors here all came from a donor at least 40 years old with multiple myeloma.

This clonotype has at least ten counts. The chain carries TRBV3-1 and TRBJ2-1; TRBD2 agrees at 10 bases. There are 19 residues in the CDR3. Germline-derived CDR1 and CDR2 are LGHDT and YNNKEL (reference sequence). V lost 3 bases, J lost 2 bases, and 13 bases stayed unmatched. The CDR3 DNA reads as TGTGCCAGCAGCCACCCCTCGGGGGTAACTAGCGGGACCTACAATGAGCAGTTCTTC. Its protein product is CASSHPSGVTSGTYNEQFF.

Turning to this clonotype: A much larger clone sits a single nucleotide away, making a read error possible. CDR3 sequence: CAGSLPGQGRAEKLFF. CDR3 bases: TGTGCCGGCAGCCTCCCGGGACAGGGAAGGGCCGAAAAACTGTTTTTT. V gene TRBV28 combines with J gene TRBJ1-4; 9 positions agree with TRBD1. The CDR3 is made up of 16 amino acids. CDR1 MDHEN and CDR2 SYDVKM come from the germline V gene.

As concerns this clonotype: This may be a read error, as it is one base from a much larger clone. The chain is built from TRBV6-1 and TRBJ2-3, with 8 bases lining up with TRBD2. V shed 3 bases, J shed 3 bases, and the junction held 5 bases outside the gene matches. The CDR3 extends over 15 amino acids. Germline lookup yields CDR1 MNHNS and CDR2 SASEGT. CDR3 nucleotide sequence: TGTGCCAGCAGTGATACGACTAGCGAGACAGATACGCAGTATTTT. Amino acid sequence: CASSDTTSETDTQYF.

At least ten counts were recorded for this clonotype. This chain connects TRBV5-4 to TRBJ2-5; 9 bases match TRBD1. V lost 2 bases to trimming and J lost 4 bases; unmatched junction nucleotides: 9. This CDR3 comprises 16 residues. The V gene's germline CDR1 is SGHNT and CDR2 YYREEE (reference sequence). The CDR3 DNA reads TGTGCCAGCAGCTTTGGGACAGGGCTGGCCGGAGAGACCCAGTACTTC. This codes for CASSFGTGLAGETQYF.

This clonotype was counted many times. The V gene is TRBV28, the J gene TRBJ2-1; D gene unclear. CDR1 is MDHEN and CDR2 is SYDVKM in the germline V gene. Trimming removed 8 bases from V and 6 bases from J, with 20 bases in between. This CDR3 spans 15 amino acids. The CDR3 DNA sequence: TGTGCCAGCGGCCCTTGGGGAATTGGTATCAATGAGCAGTTCTTC. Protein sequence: CASGPWGIGINEQFF.

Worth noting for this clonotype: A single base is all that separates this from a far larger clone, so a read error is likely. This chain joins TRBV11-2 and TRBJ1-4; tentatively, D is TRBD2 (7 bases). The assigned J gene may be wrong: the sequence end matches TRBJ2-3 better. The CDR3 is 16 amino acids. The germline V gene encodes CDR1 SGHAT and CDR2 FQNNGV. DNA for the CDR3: TGTGCCAGCAGCTTAGGACGGGGGGCTGTCACAGATACGCAGTATTTT. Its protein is CASSLGRGAVTDTQYF.

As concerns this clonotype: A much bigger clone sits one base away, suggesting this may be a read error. This CDR3 is CASSQARRKSYEQYF. CDR3 nucleotide sequence: TGCGCCAGCAGCCAAGCAAGGAGAAAATCCTACGAGCAGTACTTC. V and J are TRBV4-3 and TRBJ2-7; D uncertain. V dropped 1 base and J dropped 1 base, with 11 bases sitting between them. This CDR3 comprises 15 residues. Germline loops: CDR1 LGHNA, CDR2 YSLEER.

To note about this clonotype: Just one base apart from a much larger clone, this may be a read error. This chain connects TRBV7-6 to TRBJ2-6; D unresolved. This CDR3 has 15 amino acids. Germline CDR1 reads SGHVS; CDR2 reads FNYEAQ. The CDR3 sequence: CASSLVYSGVNVLTF. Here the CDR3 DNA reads TGTGCCAGCAGCTTAGTCTACTCTGGGGTCAACGTCCTGACTTTC.

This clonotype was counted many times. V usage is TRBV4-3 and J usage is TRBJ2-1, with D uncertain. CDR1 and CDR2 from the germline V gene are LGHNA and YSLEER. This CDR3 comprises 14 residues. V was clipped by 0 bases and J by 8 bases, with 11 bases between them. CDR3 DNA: TGCGCCAGCAGCCAAGATCGTCCCGCCCATGAGCAGTTCTTC. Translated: CASSQDRPAHEQFF.

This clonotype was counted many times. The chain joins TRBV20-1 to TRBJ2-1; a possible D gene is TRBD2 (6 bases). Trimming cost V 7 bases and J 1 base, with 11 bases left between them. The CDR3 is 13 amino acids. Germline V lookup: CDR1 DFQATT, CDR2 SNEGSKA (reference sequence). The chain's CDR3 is CSGSAGSYNEQFF. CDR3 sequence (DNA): TGCAGTGGGTCTGCGGGATCCTACAATGAGCAGTTCTTC.

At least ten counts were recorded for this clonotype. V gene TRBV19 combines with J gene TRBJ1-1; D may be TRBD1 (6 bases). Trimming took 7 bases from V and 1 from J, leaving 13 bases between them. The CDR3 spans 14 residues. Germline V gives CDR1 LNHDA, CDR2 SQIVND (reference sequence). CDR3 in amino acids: CASTMGHPNTEAFF. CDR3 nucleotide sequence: TGTGCCAGTACCATGGGACACCCGAACACTGAAGCTTTCTTT.

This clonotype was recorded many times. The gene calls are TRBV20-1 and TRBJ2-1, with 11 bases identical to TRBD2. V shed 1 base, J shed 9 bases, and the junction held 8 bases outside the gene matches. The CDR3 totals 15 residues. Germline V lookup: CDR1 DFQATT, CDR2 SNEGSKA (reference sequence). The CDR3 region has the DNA TGCAGTGCTAGAGGGGTTAGCGGGAGGGCCGCTGAGCAGTTCTTC. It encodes CSARGVSGRAAEQFF.